This T cell receptor (beta chain) comes out of a study of spatial heterogeneity in lung cancer. Overall study context: There were consistently more beta-chain sequences detected than alpha-chain sequences. Study conclusions and caveats: More often at tumor resection than at routine follow-up, ubiquitous expanded tumor TCRs were detected in the blood.

TCRdb re-analysed the 5' RACE reads in MiXCR, keeping a single row per CDR3 protein. The sample lists under 20,000 distinct CDR3 sequences, 15% to 20% occurring once. This clonotype has ten or more counts. What it recognizes is unknown. Time point indicated: sample taken at primary tumor resection. The input material, whole RNA from tumor, nontumor lung or frozen PBMC, was sequenced unsorted. There were 75 or so donors, all of them untreated patients with early-stage non-small cell lung cancer. V lost 2 bases and J lost 5, with 12 bases in between. Looked up from germline, CDR1 is KGHDR and CDR2 is SFDVKD. This CDR3 is built from 15 residues.

The TCR sequence derives from a male donor with early-stage non-small cell lung cancer. V usage is TRBV24-1 and J usage is TRBJ2-1; D may match TRBD1 or TRBD2 (5 bases each). The sequences come from PBMCs, collected at surgery. Here the CDR3 DNA reads TGTGCCACCAGTGATTCGCAATGGGACCACAATGAGCAGTTCTTC. This sequence encodes CATSDSQWDHNEQFF.